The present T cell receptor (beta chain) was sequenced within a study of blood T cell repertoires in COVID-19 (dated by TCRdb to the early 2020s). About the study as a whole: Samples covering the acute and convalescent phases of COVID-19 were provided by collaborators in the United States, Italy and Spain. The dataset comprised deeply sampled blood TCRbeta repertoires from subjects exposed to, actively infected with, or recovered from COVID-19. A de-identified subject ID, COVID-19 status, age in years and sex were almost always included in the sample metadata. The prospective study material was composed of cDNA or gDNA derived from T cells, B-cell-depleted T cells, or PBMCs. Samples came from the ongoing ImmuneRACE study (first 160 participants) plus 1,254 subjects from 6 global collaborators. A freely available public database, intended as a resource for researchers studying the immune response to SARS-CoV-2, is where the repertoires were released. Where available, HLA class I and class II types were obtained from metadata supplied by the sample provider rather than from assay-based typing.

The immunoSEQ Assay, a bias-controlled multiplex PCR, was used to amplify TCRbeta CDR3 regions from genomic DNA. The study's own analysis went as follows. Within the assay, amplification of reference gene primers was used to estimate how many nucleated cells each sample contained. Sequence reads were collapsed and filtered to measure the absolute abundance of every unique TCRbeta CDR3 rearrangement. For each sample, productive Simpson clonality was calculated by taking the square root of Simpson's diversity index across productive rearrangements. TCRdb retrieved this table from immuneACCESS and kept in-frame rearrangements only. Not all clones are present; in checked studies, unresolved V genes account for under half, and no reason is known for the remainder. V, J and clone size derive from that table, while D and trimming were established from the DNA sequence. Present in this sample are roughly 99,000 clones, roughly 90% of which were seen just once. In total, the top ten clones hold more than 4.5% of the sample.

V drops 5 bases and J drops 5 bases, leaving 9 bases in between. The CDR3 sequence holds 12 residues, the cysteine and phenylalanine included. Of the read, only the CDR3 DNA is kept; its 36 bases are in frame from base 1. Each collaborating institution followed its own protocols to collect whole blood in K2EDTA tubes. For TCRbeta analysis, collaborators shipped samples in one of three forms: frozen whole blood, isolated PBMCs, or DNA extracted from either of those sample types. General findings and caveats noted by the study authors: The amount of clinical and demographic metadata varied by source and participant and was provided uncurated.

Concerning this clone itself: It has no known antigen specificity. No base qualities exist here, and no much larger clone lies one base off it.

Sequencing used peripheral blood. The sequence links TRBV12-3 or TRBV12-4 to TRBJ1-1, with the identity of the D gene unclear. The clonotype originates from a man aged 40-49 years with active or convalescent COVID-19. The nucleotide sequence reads TGTGCCAGCAGTACGGTCAGGACTGAAGCTTTCTTT. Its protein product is CASSTVRTEAFF.